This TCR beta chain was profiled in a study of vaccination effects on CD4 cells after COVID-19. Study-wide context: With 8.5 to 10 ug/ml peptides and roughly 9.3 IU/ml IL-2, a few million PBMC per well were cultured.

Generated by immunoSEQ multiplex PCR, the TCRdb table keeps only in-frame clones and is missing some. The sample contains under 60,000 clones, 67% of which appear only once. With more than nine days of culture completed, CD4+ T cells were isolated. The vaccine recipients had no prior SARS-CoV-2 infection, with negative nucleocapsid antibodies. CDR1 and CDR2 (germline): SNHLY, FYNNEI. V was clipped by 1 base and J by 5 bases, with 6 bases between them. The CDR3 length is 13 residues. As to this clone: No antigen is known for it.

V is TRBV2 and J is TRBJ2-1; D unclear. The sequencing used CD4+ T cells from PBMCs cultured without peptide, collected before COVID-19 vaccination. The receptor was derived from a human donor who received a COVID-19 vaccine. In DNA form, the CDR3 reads TGTGCCAGCAGTGAAGTCCCAGACAATGAGCAGTTCTTC. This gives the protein CASSEVPDNEQFF.